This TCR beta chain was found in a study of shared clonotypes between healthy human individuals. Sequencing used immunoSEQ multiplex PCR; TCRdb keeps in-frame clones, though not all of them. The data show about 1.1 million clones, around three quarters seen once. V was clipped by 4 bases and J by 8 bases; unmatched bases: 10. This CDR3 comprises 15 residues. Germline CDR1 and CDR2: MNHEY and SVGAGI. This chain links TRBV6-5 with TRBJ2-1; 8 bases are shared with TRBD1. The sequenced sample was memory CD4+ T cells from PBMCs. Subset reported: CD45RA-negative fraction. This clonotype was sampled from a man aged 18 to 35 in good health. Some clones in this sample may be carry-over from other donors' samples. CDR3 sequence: CASSSQATGVHEQFF. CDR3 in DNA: TGTGCCAGCAGTTCGCAAGCGACAGGGGTCCATGAGCAGTTCTTC.